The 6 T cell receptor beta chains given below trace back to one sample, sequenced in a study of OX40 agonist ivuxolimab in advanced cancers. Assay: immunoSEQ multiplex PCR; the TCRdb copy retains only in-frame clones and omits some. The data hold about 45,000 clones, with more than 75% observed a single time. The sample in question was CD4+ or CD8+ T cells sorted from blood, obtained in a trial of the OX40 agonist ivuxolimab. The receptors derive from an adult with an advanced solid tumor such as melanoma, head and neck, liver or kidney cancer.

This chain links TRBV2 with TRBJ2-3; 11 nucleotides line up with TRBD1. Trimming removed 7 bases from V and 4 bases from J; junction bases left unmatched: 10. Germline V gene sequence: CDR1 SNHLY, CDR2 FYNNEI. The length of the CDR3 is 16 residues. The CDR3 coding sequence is TGTGCCAGCACCCCCAGGGACAGGGGGGAGGCAGATACGCAGTATTTT. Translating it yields CASTPRDRGEADTQYF.

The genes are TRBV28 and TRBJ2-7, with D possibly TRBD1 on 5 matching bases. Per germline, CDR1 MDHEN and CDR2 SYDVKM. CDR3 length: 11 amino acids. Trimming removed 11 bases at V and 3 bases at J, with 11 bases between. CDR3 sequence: CAWGGFYEQYF. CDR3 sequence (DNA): TGTGCCTGGGGCGGCTTCTACGAGCAGTACTTC. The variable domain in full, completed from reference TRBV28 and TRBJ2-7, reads DVKVTQSSRYLVKRTGEKVFLECVQDMDHENMFWYRQDPGLGLRLIYFSYDVKMKEKGDIPEGYSVSREKKERFSLILESASTNQTSMYLCAWGGFYEQYFGPGTRLTVT.

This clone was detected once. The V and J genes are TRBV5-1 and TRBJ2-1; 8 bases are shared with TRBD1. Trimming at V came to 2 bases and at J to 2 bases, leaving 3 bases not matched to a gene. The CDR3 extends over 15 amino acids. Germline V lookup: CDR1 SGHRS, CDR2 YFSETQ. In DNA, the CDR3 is TGCGCCAGCAGCTTCGACAGGGGAGCCTACAATGAGCAGTTCTTC. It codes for CASSFDRGAYNEQFF.

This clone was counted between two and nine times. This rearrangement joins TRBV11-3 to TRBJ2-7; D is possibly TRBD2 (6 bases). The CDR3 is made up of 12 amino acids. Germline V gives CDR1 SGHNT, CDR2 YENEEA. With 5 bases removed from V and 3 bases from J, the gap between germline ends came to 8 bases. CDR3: CASSPGGYEQYF. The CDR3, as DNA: TGTGCCAGCAGCCCCGGGGGCTACGAGCAGTACTTC.

CDR3 in amino acids: CARQGAAYEQYF. The CDR3, as DNA: TGTGCCAGACAGGGTGCCGCCTACGAGCAGTACTTC. The chain links TRBV2 to TRBJ2-7; tentative D call: TRBD1 (6 bases). The CDR3 is made up of 12 amino acids. From germline, CDR1 is SNHLY and CDR2 FYNNEI. V lost 9 bases and J 2 bases, leaving 11 bases between the germline ends.

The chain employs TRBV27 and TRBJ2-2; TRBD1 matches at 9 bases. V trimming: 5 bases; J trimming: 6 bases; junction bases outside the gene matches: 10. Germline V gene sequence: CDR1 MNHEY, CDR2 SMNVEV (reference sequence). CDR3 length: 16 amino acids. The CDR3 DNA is TGTGCCAGCAGTAACTCCCCGGGACAGGGATCCGGGGAGCTGTTTTTT. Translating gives CASSNSPGQGSGELFF.